This T cell receptor (beta chain) comes out of a study of T cells expressing NK-cell markers. TCRdb re-called the 5' RACE reads, yielding one record per CDR3 amino acid sequence without DNA. Its table lists tens of thousands of distinct CDR3 sequences. The CDR3 spans 14 residues. CDR1 is LNHDA, CDR2 SQIVND, per germline (reference sequence). The V call is TRBV19, the J call TRBJ1-1. The clonotype comes from a woman between 18 and 70 years old in good health. Sequenced material: blood T cells: a sorted CD56 or NKG2C T cell subset, CD4+ or CD8+ T cells, or bulk PBMC T cells (not recorded which). The CDR3 spells CASSPRTVYTEAFF.